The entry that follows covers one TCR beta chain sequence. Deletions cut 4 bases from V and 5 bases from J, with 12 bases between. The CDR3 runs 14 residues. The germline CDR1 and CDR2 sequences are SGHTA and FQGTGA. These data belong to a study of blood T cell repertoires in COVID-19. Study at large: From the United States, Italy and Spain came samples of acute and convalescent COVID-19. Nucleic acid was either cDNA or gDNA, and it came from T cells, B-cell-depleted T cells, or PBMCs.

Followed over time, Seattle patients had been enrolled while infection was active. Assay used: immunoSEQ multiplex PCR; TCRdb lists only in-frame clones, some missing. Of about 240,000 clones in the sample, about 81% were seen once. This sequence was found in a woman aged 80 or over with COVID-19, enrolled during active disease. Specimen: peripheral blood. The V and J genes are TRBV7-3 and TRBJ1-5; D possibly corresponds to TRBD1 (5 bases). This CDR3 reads CASSSSRGYQPQHF. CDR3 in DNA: TGTGCCAGCAGCTCTTCTAGGGGTTATCAGCCCCAGCATTTT. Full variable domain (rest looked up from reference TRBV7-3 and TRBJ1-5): GAGVSQTPSNKVTEKGKYVELRCDPISGHTALYWYRQSLGQGPEFLIYFQGTGAADDSGLPNDRFFAVRPEGSVSTLKIQRTERGDSAVYLCASSSSRGYQPQHFGDGTRLSIL.